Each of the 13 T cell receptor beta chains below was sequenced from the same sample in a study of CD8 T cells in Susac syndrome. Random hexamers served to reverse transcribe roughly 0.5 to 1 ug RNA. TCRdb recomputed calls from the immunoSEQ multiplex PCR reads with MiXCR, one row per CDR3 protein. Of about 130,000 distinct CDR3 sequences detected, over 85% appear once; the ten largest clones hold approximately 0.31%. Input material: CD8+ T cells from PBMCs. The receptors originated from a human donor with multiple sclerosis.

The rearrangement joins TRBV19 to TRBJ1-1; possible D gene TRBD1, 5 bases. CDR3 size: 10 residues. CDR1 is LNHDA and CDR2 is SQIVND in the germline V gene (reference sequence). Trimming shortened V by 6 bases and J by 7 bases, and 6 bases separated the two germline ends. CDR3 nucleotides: TGTGCCAGTAGAGACAGTGAAGCTTTCTTT. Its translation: CASRDSEAFF.

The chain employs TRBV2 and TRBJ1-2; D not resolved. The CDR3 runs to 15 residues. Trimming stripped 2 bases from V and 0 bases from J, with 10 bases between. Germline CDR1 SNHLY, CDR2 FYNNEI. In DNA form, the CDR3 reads TGTGCCAGCAGTGAAAGGAAGGGAGCTAACTATGGCTACACCTTC. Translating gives CASSERKGANYGYTF.

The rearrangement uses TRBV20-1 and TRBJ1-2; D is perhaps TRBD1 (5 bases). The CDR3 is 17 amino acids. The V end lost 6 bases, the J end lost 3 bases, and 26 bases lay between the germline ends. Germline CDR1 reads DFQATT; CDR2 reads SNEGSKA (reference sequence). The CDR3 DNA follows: TGCAGTGCCTCCACCTGGCAGGGCCCGGGGGGTGACTATGGCTACACCTTC. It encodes CSASTWQGPGGDYGYTF.

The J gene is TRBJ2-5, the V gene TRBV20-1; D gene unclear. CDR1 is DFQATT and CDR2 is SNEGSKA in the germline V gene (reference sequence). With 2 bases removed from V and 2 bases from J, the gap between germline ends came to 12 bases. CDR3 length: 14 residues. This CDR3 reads CSARSTDLQETQYF. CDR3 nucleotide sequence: TGCAGTGCTAGATCCACGGACCTGCAAGAGACCCAGTACTTC.

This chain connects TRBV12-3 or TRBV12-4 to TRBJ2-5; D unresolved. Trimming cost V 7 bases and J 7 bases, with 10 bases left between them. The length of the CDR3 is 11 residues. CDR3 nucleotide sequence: TGTGCCAGCACTCAAGAAGGGACCCAGTACTTC. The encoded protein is CASTQEGTQYF.

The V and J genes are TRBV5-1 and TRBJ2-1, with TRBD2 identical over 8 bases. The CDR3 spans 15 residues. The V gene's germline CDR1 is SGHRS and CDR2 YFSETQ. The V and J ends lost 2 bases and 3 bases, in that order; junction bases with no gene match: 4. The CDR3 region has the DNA TGCGCCAGCAGCTTCACTAGCGGCCTCTACAATGAGCAGTTCTTC. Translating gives CASSFTSGLYNEQFF.

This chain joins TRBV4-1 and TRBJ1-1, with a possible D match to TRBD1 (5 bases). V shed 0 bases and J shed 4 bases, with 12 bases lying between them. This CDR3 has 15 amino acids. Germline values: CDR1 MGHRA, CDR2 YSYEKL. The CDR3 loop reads CASSQEQGSGTEAFF. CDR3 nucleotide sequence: TGCGCCAGCAGCCAAGAGCAGGGTAGCGGCACTGAAGCTTTCTTT.

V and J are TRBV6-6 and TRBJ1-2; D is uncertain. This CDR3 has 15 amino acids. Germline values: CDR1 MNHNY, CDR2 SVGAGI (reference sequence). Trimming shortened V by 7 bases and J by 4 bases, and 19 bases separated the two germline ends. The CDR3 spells CASIGTGRAAYGYTF. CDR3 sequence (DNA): TGTGCCAGCATTGGAACGGGAAGAGCAGCCTATGGCTACACCTTC.

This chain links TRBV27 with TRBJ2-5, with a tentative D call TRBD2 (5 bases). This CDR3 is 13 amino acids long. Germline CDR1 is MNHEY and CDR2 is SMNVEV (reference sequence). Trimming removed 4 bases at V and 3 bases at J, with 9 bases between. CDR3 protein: CASSYTREETQYF. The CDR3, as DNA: TGTGCCAGCAGTTATACGCGGGAAGAGACCCAGTACTTC.

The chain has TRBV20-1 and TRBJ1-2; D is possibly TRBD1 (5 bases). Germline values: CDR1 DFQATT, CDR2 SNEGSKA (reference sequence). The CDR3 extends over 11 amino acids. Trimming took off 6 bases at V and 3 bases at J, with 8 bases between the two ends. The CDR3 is CSASGDYGYTF. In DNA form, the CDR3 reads TGCAGTGCCTCGGGGGACTATGGCTACACCTTC.

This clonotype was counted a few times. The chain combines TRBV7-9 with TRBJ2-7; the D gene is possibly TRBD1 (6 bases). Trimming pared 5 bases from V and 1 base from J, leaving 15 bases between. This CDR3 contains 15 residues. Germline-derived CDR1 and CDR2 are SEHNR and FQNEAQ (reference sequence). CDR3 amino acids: CASSQGQASSYEQYF. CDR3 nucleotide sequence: TGTGCCAGCAGCCAGGGGCAGGCAAGTTCCTACGAGCAGTACTTC.

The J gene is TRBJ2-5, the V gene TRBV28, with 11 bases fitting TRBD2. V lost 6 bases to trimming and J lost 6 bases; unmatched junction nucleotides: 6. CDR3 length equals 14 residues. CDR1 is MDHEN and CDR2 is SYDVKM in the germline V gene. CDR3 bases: TGTGCCAGCAGAATAGCGGGGGGGCCGCAGACCCAGTACTTC. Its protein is CASRIAGGPQTQYF.

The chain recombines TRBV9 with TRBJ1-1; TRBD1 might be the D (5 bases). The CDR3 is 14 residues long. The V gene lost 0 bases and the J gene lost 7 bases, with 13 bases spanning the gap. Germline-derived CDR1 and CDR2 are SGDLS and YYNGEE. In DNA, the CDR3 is TGTGCCAGCAGCGTAGATCCCGGGAGGGGTGAAGCTTTCTTT. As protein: CASSVDPGRGEAFF. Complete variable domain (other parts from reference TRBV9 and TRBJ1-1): DSGVTQTPKHLITATGQRVTLRCSPRSGDLSVYWYQQSLDQGLQFLIQYYNGEERAKGNILERFSAQQFPDLHSELNLSSLELGDSALYFCASSVDPGRGEAFFGQGTRLTVV.